This is a list of T cell receptor beta chains from one sample in a study of cytomegalovirus exposure and HLA in healthy donors. This table comes from immunoSEQ multiplex PCR, and its TCRdb copy is limited to in-frame clones, with some not included. The table includes around 70,000 clones, roughly 94% detected once. Sequenced input: PBMCs. All receptors derive from a woman under 30 in good health and CMV-seronegative. CDR3s include the opening cysteine and the closing phenylalanine or tryptophan. A D gene is named only where the DNA matches it firmly. Where a row states a size, it is once, few, many or the class of an expanded clone; other rows omit it.

abundance: .
v_gene: TRBV10-2
d_gene: TRBD1
j_gene: TRBJ1-2
CDR3aa: CASSDPGGENYGYTF
CDR3nt: TGCGCCAGCAGTGATCCAGGGGGCGAAAACTATGGCTACACCTTC

abundance: .
v_gene: TRBV5-1
d_gene: .
j_gene: TRBJ2-3
CDR3aa: CASSEQGSTDTQYF
CDR3nt: TGCGCCAGCAGCGAGCAGGGAAGCACAGATACGCAGTATTTT

abundance: .
v_gene: TRBV5-6
d_gene: .
j_gene: TRBJ2-1
CDR3aa: CASSRTSGYSYNEQFF
CDR3nt: TGTGCCAGCAGCCGGACTTCGGGGTACTCCTACAATGAGCAGTTCTTC

abundance: .
v_gene: TRBV29-1
d_gene: TRBD1
j_gene: TRBJ1-2
CDR3aa: CSTGTDYGYTF
CDR3nt: TGCAGCACTGGGACAGACTATGGCTACACCTTC

abundance: .
v_gene: TRBV19
d_gene: TRBD2
j_gene: TRBJ2-5
CDR3aa: CASSKGLAETQYF
CDR3nt: TGTGCCAGTAGTAAGGGACTAGCGGAGACCCAGTACTTC

abundance: .
v_gene: TRBV2
d_gene: .
j_gene: TRBJ2-3
CDR3aa: CASRRGPGAGTDTQYF
CDR3nt: TGTGCCAGCAGGCGGGGGCCCGGGGCTGGCACAGATACGCAGTATTTT

abundance: .
v_gene: TRBV27
d_gene: TRBD1
j_gene: TRBJ1-2
CDR3aa: CASSLFGTGTRYGYTF
CDR3nt: TGTGCCAGCAGTTTATTTGGGACAGGGACGCGATATGGCTACACCTTC

abundance: .
v_gene: TRBV28
d_gene: .
j_gene: TRBJ2-7
CDR3aa: CASSPDRGYSGEQYF
CDR3nt: TGTGCCAGCAGCCCGGACCGGGGATACTCGGGCGAGCAGTACTTC

abundance: once
v_gene: TRBV11-1
d_gene: TRBD2
j_gene: TRBJ2-3
CDR3aa: CASSSTSGGADTQYF
CDR3nt: TGTGCCAGCAGCTCGACTAGCGGGGGGGCAGATACGCAGTATTTT

abundance: .
v_gene: TRBV2
d_gene: .
j_gene: TRBJ1-1
CDR3aa: CASNQGKGGAFF
CDR3nt: TGTGCCAGCAACCAGGGGAAAGGGGGAGCTTTCTTT

abundance: .
v_gene: TRBV6-1
d_gene: TRBD1
j_gene: TRBJ1-1
CDR3aa: CASTTRDRAEAFF
CDR3nt: TGTGCCAGCACTACCCGGGACAGGGCTGAAGCTTTCTTT

abundance: .
v_gene: TRBV28
d_gene: TRBD1
j_gene: TRBJ1-1
CDR3aa: CASSLVGQGLTEAFF
CDR3nt: TGTGCCAGCAGTTTGGTAGGACAGGGGTTGACTGAAGCTTTCTTT

abundance: .
v_gene: TRBV28
d_gene: .
j_gene: TRBJ2-7
CDR3aa: CASSYQSAGSYEQYF
CDR3nt: TGTGCCAGCAGTTACCAGTCGGCAGGTTCCTACGAGCAGTACTTC

abundance: .
v_gene: TRBV4-3
d_gene: .
j_gene: TRBJ2-2
CDR3aa: CASSQDTAGELFF
CDR3nt: TGCGCCAGCAGCCAAGACACTGCCGGGGAGCTGTTTTTT

abundance: .
v_gene: TRBV27
d_gene: .
j_gene: TRBJ2-7
CDR3aa: CASSLKVGSLGYYEQYF
CDR3nt: TGTGCCAGCAGTTTAAAGGTGGGCAGTCTGGGCTACTACGAGCAGTACTTC

abundance: .
v_gene: TRBV7-9
d_gene: TRBD1
j_gene: TRBJ1-5
CDR3aa: CASSLGQLSNQPQHF
CDR3nt: TGTGCCAGCAGCTTGGGACAGCTCTCGAATCAGCCCCAGCATTTT

abundance: .
v_gene: TRBV9
d_gene: .
j_gene: TRBJ1-5
CDR3aa: CASSVEGGFQPQHF
CDR3nt: TGTGCCAGCAGCGTAGAAGGCGGATTTCAGCCCCAGCATTTT

abundance: .
v_gene: TRBV21-1
d_gene: .
j_gene: TRBJ1-5
CDR3aa: CASSKGEAGQGVLGAGF
CDR3nt: TGTGCCAGCAGCAAAGGGGAGGCAGGACAGGGGGTCCTTGGCGCGGGCTTT

abundance: .
v_gene: TRBV21-1
d_gene: .
j_gene: TRBJ1-5
CDR3aa: CASSTNAGVHSNQPQHF
CDR3nt: TGTGCCAGCAGCACAAACGCCGGGGTTCATAGCAATCAGCCCCAGCATTTT

abundance: once
v_gene: TRBV5-1
d_gene: TRBD2
j_gene: TRBJ2-5
CDR3aa: CASSLAGGGLETQYF
CDR3nt: TGCGCCAGCAGCTTGGCCGGGGGGGGCCTAGAGACCCAGTACTTC

abundance: .
v_gene: TRBV6-4
d_gene: .
j_gene: TRBJ1-3
CDR3aa: CASSSSLQGPGNTIYF
CDR3nt: TGTGCCAGCAGTTCGTCACTACAGGGACCTGGAAACACCATATATTTT

abundance: .
v_gene: TRBV27
d_gene: TRBD1
j_gene: TRBJ1-2
CDR3aa: CASSSRTGLGYTF
CDR3nt: TGTGCCAGCAGTTCAAGGACAGGGCTAGGCTACACCTTC

abundance: .
v_gene: TRBV6-5
d_gene: TRBD1
j_gene: TRBJ1-5
CDR3aa: CASSYSRGNQPQHF
CDR3nt: TGTGCCAGCAGTTATAGCAGGGGGAATCAGCCCCAGCATTTT

abundance: .
v_gene: TRBV5-4
d_gene: .
j_gene: TRBJ1-1
CDR3aa: CASQRAFF
CDR3nt: TGTGCCAGCCAGCGGGCTTTCTTT

abundance: .
v_gene: TRBV4-1
d_gene: .
j_gene: TRBJ1-2
CDR3aa: CASSYTGTTLYGYTF
CDR3nt: TGCGCCAGCAGCTATACCGGGACAACACTTTATGGCTACACCTTC

abundance: .
v_gene: TRBV6-1
d_gene: .
j_gene: TRBJ1-1
CDR3aa: CASSEARWGNEAFF
CDR3nt: TGTGCCAGCAGTGAAGCGCGGTGGGGCAACGAAGCTTTCTTT

abundance: .
v_gene: TRBV5-1
d_gene: .
j_gene: TRBJ2-1
CDR3aa: CASSPSVGGNEQFF
CDR3nt: TGCGCCAGCAGCCCTAGTGTAGGGGGCAATGAGCAGTTCTTC

abundance: .
v_gene: TRBV15
d_gene: TRBD2
j_gene: TRBJ2-1
CDR3aa: CATSRPGLAGTHEQFF
CDR3nt: TGTGCCACCAGCAGACCGGGACTAGCGGGGACTCATGAGCAGTTCTTC

abundance: .
v_gene: TRBV5-6
d_gene: .
j_gene: TRBJ2-5
CDR3aa: CASSLVLGLAGQETQYF
CDR3nt: TGTGCCAGCAGCTTGGTACTCGGTTTGGCGGGGCAAGAGACCCAGTACTTC

abundance: .
v_gene: TRBV2
d_gene: TRBD1
j_gene: TRBJ1-4
CDR3aa: CASSEQLTGRNEKLFF
CDR3nt: TGTGCCAGCAGTGAACAATTGACAGGGAGGAATGAAAAACTGTTTTTT

abundance: .
v_gene: TRBV5-1
d_gene: TRBD2
j_gene: TRBJ2-1
CDR3aa: CASSLIISGGLNNEQFF
CDR3nt: TGCGCCAGCAGCCTCATCATTAGCGGGGGACTTAACAATGAGCAGTTCTTC

abundance: .
v_gene: TRBV9
d_gene: .
j_gene: TRBJ2-7
CDR3aa: CASSVGPGLSSYEQYF
CDR3nt: TGTGCCAGCAGCGTAGGTCCTGGCCTTTCCTCCTACGAGCAGTACTTC

abundance: .
v_gene: TRBV9
d_gene: TRBD1
j_gene: TRBJ1-1
CDR3aa: CASSARQGGNTEAFF
CDR3nt: TGTGCCAGCAGCGCCAGACAGGGGGGGAACACTGAAGCTTTCTTT

abundance: .
v_gene: TRBV6-1
d_gene: .
j_gene: TRBJ2-1
CDR3aa: CASSELTYSYNEQFF
CDR3nt: TGTGCCAGCAGTGAATTGACTTACTCCTACAATGAGCAGTTCTTC

abundance: .
v_gene: TRBV19
d_gene: .
j_gene: TRBJ1-5
CDR3aa: CASSIGQAFNQPQHF
CDR3nt: TGTGCCAGTAGTATAGGACAGGCTTTCAATCAGCCCCAGCATTTT

abundance: .
v_gene: TRBV7-3
d_gene: TRBD2
j_gene: TRBJ2-2
CDR3aa: CASSPASGGSNTGELFF
CDR3nt: TGTGCCAGCAGCCCGGCAAGCGGGGGGTCGAACACCGGGGAGCTGTTTTTT

abundance: .
v_gene: TRBV6-4
d_gene: TRBD1
j_gene: TRBJ2-1
CDR3aa: CASSELGTGGWNEQFF
CDR3nt: TGTGCCAGCAGTGAATTGGGGACAGGGGGCTGGAATGAGCAGTTCTTC

abundance: .
v_gene: TRBV28
d_gene: TRBD1
j_gene: TRBJ2-7
CDR3aa: CASSLYGTGILDEQYF
CDR3nt: TGTGCCAGCAGTTTATATGGGACAGGGATTTTAGACGAGCAGTACTTC

abundance: .
v_gene: TRBV7-3
d_gene: .
j_gene: TRBJ2-5
CDR3aa: CASSLGRDLQETQYF
CDR3nt: TGTGCCAGCAGCTTAGGCCGGGACTTGCAAGAGACCCAGTACTTC

abundance: once
v_gene: TRBV7-2
d_gene: .
j_gene: TRBJ1-1
CDR3aa: CASSLGSSSGNTEAFF
CDR3nt: TGTGCCAGCAGCTTAGGGTCATCAAGCGGGAACACTGAAGCTTTCTTT

abundance: .
v_gene: TRBV27
d_gene: .
j_gene: TRBJ1-5
CDR3aa: CASSLWGLTSSNQPQHF
CDR3nt: TGTGCCAGCAGTTTATGGGGACTGACCAGCAGCAATCAGCCCCAGCATTTT

abundance: once
v_gene: TRBV12-5
d_gene: .
j_gene: TRBJ1-2
CDR3aa: CASGLYSLGYTF
CDR3nt: TGTGCTAGTGGTTTATACTCTCTTGGCTACACCTTC

abundance: .
v_gene: TRBV9
d_gene: TRBD2
j_gene: TRBJ2-7
CDR3aa: CASSVAPSGDTYEQYF
CDR3nt: TGTGCCAGCAGCGTAGCGCCTAGCGGGGATACCTACGAGCAGTACTTC

abundance: .
v_gene: TRBV6-1
d_gene: TRBD1
j_gene: TRBJ2-7
CDR3aa: CASTILTGPLYEQYF
CDR3nt: TGTGCCAGCACCATCCTGACAGGGCCCCTCTACGAGCAGTACTTC

abundance: few
v_gene: TRBV6-5
d_gene: .
j_gene: TRBJ1-2
CDR3aa: CASSYEAAGGYGYTF
CDR3nt: TGTGCCAGCAGTTACGAGGCTGCCGGGGGCTATGGCTACACCTTC

abundance: .
v_gene: TRBV6-1
d_gene: TRBD1
j_gene: TRBJ1-3
CDR3aa: CASSEAQGIGNTIYF
CDR3nt: TGTGCCAGCAGTGAAGCACAGGGGATCGGAAACACCATATATTTT

abundance: .
v_gene: TRBV30
d_gene: .
j_gene: TRBJ1-3
CDR3aa: CAWSGSQGNTIYF
CDR3nt: TGTGCCTGGAGTGGGAGTCAGGGAAACACCATATATTTT

abundance: .
v_gene: TRBV19
d_gene: TRBD1
j_gene: TRBJ2-5
CDR3aa: CASSSPGQVLQETQYF
CDR3nt: TGTGCCAGTAGCAGCCCAGGACAGGTCCTTCAAGAGACCCAGTACTTC

abundance: .
v_gene: TRBV6-5
d_gene: .
j_gene: TRBJ1-1
CDR3aa: CASWVWGRNTEAFF
CDR3nt: TGTGCCAGCTGGGTGTGGGGGCGGAACACTGAAGCTTTCTTT

abundance: .
v_gene: TRBV15
d_gene: TRBD2
j_gene: TRBJ2-1
CDR3aa: CATSRDLAGAYNEQFF
CDR3nt: TGTGCCACCAGCAGAGATCTAGCGGGGGCCTACAATGAGCAGTTCTTC